The present TCR beta chain was sequenced within a study of response to subunit inactivated influenza vaccine. General study points: Each seasonal influenza vaccination, the authors suggested, recruits few new T cells.

Per the germline V gene, CDR1 is SGHAT and CDR2 is FQDESV (reference sequence). The ends were cut back, 5 bases at V and 2 bases at J, with 12 bases in the middle. There are 14 residues in the CDR3. Each CDR3 protein is one row after TCRdb ran MiXCR on the RT-PCR reads. The sample gives approximately 490,000 distinct CDR3 sequences, 6.5% to 8% of which show up once; around 13% is in the top ten. Notes on this clonotype: The antigen is not known.

The V call is TRBV11-1, the J call TRBJ2-5, with D possibly being TRBD2 (5 bases). The input for sequencing was PBMCs from blood, taken around 25 months after vaccination. This receptor was taken from a man in his fifties or sixties who received an inactivated influenza vaccine. CDR3 sequence (DNA): TGTGCCAGCAGCGTGACTCCGGGACAAGAGACCCAGTACTTC. It yields the protein CASSVTPGQETQYF.